What follows is one TCR beta chain and its context. These data originate in a study of blood T cell repertoires in COVID-19. Trimming took off 4 bases at V and 3 bases at J, with 14 bases between the two ends. Germline loops: CDR1 SGHRS, CDR2 YFSETQ. This CDR3 contains 15 residues. Enrolled through a virtual design, the participants were between roughly 18 and 100 years of age and came from about two dozen US areas. Recovered participants had two consecutive negative NP/OP PCR tests, healthcare professional clearance, or symptom resolution. Under the authors' procedure: Researchers report that nucleated cell counts were estimated from reference gene primer amplification. TCRdb's copy holds only in-frame clones and misses some; the assay was immunoSEQ multiplex PCR. D and trimming were read from the DNA, whereas the V and J calls and clone size are those reported in that table. The table lists some 150,000 clones, about 75% of them singletons.

The source is a woman in her fifties or sixties who had recovered from COVID-19. This rearrangement joins TRBV5-1 to TRBJ2-1; TRBD2 might be the D (6 bases). The sequenced sample consisted of PBMCs or T cells enriched from blood (not recorded which). CDR3 amino acids: CASSGGDSYYNEQFF. The CDR3 nucleotides are TGCGCCAGCAGCGGAGGGGACTCTTACTACAATGAGCAGTTCTTC.